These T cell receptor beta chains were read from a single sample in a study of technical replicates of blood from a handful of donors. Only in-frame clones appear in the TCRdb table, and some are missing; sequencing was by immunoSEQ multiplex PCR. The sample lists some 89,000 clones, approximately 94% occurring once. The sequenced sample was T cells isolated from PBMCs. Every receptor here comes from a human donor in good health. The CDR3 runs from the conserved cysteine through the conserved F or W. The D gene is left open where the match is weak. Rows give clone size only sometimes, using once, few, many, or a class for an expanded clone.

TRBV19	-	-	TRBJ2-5	CASSLVGETQYF	TGTGCCAGTAGTTTAGTTGGCGAGACCCAGTACTTC
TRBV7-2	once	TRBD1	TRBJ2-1	CASSTDRGLVNEQFF	TGTGCCAGCAGCACAGACAGGGGGCTTGTTAATGAGCAGTTCTTC
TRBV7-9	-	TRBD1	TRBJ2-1	CASSLQGTGYNEQFF	TGTGCCAGCAGCTTACAAGGGACAGGGTACAATGAGCAGTTCTTC
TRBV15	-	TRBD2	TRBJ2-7	CATGTSGIGEQYF	TGTGCCACCGGGACTAGCGGGATAGGGGAGCAGTACTTC
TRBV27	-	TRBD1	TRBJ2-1	CARISSQGAIYNEQFF	TGTGCCCGCATAAGTTCTCAGGGGGCGATATACAATGAGCAGTTCTTC
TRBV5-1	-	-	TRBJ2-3	CASSLRYLTDTQYF	TGCGCCAGCAGCTTGCGCTACCTCACAGATACGCAGTATTTT
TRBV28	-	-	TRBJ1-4	CASTTGWTEDEKLFF	TGTGCCAGCACCACCGGATGGACAGAGGATGAAAAACTGTTTTTT
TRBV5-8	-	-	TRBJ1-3	CASSLGGGPGNTIYF	TGTGCCAGCAGCTTGGGTGGGGGCCCTGGAAACACCATATATTTT
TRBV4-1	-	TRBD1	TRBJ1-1	CASSQPSAGGMNTEAFF	TGCGCCAGCAGCCAACCCTCGGCAGGGGGGATGAACACTGAAGCTTTCTTT
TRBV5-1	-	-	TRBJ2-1	CASSLETYNEQFF	TGCGCCAGCAGCTTGGAGACTTACAATGAGCAGTTCTTC
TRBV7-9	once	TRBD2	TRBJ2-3	CASSLGGRFGTQYF	TGTGCCAGCAGCTTAGGCGGGAGATTTGGTACGCAGTATTTT
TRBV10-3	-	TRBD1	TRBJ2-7	CAISEGQGDSYEQYF	TGTGCCATCAGTGAGGGACAGGGTGACTCCTACGAGCAGTACTTC
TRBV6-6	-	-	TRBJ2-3	CASSLRGTDTQYF	TGTGCCAGCAGTTTAAGAGGAACGGATACGCAGTATTTT
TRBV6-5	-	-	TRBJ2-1	CASSAGASEQFF	TGTGCCAGCAGTGCAGGGGCGTCTGAGCAGTTCTTC
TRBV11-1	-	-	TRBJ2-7	CASSRRGYEQYF	TGTGCCAGCAGCCGGAGAGGGTACGAGCAGTACTTC
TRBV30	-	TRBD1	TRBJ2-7	CAWSASLDRVSYEQYF	TGTGCCTGGAGTGCGAGCCTAGACAGGGTGTCCTACGAGCAGTACTTC
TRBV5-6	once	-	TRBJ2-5	CASSLLYLRGPGETQYF	TGTGCCAGCAGCTTGCTCTACTTGCGGGGGCCGGGAGAGACCCAGTACTTC
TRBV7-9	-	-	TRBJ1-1	CASSTLGEENTEAFF	TGTGCCAGCAGCACATTGGGGGAGGAGAACACTGAAGCTTTCTTT
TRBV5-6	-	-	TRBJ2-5	CASSNRGAETQYF	TGTGCCAGCAGTAATCGGGGGGCTGAGACCCAGTACTTC
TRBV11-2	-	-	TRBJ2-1	CASASWTYYNEQFF	TGTGCCAGCGCTTCGTGGACATACTACAATGAGCAGTTCTTC
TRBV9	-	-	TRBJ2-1	CASSSSGSTYNEQFF	TGTGCCAGCAGCAGCTCCGGGAGCACCTACAATGAGCAGTTCTTC
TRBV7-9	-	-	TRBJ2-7	CASSLAASSYEQYF	TGTGCCAGCAGCTTAGCTGCCAGCTCCTACGAGCAGTACTTC
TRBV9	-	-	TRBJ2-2	CASSVGGRTGELFF	TGTGCCAGCAGCGTAGGGGGGCGGACCGGGGAGCTGTTTTTT